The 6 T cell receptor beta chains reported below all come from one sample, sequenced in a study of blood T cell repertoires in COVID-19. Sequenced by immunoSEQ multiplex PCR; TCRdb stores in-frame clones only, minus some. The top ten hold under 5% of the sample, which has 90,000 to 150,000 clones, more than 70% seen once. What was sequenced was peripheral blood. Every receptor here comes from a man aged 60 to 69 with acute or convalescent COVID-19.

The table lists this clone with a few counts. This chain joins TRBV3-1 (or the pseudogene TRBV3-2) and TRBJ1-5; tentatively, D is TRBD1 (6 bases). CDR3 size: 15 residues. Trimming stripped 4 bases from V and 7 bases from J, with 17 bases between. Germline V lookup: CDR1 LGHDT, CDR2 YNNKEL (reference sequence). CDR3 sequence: CASSRARGVRQPQHF. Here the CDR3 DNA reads TGTGCCAGCAGCCGCGCCAGGGGCGTGCGCCAGCCCCAGCATTTT.

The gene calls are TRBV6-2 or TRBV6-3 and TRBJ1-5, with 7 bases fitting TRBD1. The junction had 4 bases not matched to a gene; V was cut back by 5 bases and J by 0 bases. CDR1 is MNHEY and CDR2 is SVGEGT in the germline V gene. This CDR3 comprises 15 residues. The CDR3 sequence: CASSRTGNSNQPQHF. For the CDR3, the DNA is TGTGCCAGCAGTCGGACAGGAAATAGCAATCAGCCCCAGCATTTT.

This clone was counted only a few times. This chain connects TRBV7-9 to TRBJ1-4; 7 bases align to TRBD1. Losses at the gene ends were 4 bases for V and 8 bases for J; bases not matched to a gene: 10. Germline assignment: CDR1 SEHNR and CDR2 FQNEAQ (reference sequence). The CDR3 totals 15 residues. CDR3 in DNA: TGTGCCAGCAGCTCCACTGACAGGGCGAGAGAAAAACTGTTTTTT. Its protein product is CASSSTDRAREKLFF.

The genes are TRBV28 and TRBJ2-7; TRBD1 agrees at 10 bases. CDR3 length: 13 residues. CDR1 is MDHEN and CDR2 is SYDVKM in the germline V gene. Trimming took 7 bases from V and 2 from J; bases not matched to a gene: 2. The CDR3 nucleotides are TGTGCCAGCAAGGGGACAGGGGCCTACGAGCAGTACTTC. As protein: CASKGTGAYEQYF.

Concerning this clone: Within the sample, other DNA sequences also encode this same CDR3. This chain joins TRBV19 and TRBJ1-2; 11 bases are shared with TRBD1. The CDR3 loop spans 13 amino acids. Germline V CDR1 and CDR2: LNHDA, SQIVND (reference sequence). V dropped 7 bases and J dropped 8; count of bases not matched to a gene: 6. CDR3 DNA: TGTGCCAGTACGGACAGGGGGCGAAGAGGCTACACCTTC. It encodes CASTDRGRRGYTF.

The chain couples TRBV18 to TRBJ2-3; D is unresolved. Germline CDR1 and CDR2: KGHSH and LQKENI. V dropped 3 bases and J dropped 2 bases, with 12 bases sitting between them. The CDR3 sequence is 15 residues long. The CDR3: CASSPLDSTTDTQYF. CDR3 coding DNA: TGTGCCAGCTCACCCCTCGACTCCACCACAGATACGCAGTATTTT.